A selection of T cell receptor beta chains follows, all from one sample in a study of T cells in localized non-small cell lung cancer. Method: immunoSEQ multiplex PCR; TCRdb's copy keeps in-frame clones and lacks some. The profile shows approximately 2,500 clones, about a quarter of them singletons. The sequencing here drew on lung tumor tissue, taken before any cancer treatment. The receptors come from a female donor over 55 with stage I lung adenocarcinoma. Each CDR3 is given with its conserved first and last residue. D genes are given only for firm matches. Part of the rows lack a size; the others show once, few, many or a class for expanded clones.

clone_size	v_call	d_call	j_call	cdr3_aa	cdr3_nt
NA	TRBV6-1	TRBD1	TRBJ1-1	CASSEVGGAGTEAFF	TGTGCCAGCAGTGAAGTAGGGGGCGCAGGAACTGAAGCTTTCTTT
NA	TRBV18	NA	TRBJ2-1	CASSPLQGTYNEQFF	TGTGCCAGCTCACCCCTACAGGGTACCTACAATGAGCAGTTCTTC
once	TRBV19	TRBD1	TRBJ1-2	CASSYTTGTGIHGYTF	TGTGCCAGTAGTTATACAACCGGGACAGGAATCCATGGCTACACCTTC
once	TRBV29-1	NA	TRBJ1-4	CSAADPEGEKLFF	TGCAGCGCCGCCGACCCGGAAGGCGAAAAACTGTTTTTT
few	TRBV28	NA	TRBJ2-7	CASSFQAGNEQYF	TGTGCCAGCAGTTTTCAGGCAGGGAACGAGCAGTACTTC
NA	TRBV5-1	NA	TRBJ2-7	CASSLEGGPYEQYF	TGCGCCAGCAGCTTGGAGGGTGGCCCCTACGAGCAGTACTTC
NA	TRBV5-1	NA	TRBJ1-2	CASSLFGPPGYGYTF	TGCGCCAGCAGCTTGTTCGGCCCACCTGGCTATGGCTACACCTTC
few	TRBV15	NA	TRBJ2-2	CATSNWGDTGELFF	TGTGCCACCAGCAACTGGGGGGACACCGGGGAGCTGTTTTTT
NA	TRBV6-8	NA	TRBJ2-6	CAASAGANVLTF	TGTGCCGCCTCGGCTGGGGCCAACGTCCTGACTTTC
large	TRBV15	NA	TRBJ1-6	CATSRDGDGKSPLHF	TGTGCCACCAGCAGAGATGGGGACGGGAAGTCACCCCTCCACTTT
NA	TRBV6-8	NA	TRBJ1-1	CASTSNSGTEAFF	TGTGCCAGCACATCGAACAGCGGGACTGAAGCTTTCTTT
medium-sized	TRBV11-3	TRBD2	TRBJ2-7	CASSLSTGLAGEGEQYF	TGTGCCAGCAGCTTGTCTACGGGACTAGCGGGAGAGGGCGAGCAGTACTTC
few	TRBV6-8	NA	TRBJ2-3	CASSYSIMGGPSTDTQYF	TGTGCCAGCAGTTACTCGATAATGGGAGGCCCCAGCACAGATACGCAGTATTTT
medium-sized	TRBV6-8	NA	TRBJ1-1	CASIPSMSQGLRAFF	TGTGCCAGCATTCCCTCCATGAGCCAGGGGCTGCGAGCTTTCTTT
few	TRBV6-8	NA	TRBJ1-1	CASSLQGNTEAFF	TGTGCCAGCAGTTTACAGGGAAACACTGAAGCTTTCTTT
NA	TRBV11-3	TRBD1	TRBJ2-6	CASSLGGQGPYGANVLTF	TGTGCCAGCAGCTTAGGGGGACAGGGACCTTATGGGGCCAACGTCCTGACTTTC
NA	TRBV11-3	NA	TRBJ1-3	CASSLFRGAQGNTIYF	TGTGCCAGCAGCTTGTTCAGGGGCGCTCAGGGAAACACCATATATTTT
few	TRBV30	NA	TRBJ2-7	CAWSWTPLSYEQYF	TGTGCCTGGAGTTGGACGCCGCTCTCCTACGAGCAGTACTTC
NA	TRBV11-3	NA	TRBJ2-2	CASSLGPTHGELFF	TGTGCCAGCAGCTTAGGCCCCACGCACGGGGAGCTGTTTTTT
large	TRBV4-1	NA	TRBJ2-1	CASSQDMTSFHNEQFF	TGCGCCAGCAGCCAAGATATGACTAGTTTCCACAATGAGCAGTTCTTC
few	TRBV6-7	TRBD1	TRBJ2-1	CASSRQGAGYNEQFF	TGTGCCAGCAGTCGACAGGGGGCAGGTTACAATGAGCAGTTCTTC
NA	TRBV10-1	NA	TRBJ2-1	CASSEGNEQFF	TGCGCCAGCAGTGAAGGCAATGAGCAGTTCTTC
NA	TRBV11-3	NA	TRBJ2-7	CASSLSPGTTYEQYF	TGTGCCAGCAGCTTATCCCCCGGGACCACCTACGAGCAGTACTTC
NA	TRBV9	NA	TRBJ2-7	CASSVASGLSYEQYF	TGTGCCAGCAGCGTAGCGAGCGGACTTTCCTACGAGCAGTACTTC
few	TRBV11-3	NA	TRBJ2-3	CASSSLGPTDTQYF	TGTGCCAGCAGCTCCCTAGGGCCCACAGATACGCAGTATTTT
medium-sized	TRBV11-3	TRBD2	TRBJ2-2	CASSSRGVAGGSGELFF	TGTGCCAGCAGCTCCCGGGGAGTAGCGGGAGGCTCCGGGGAGCTGTTTTTT
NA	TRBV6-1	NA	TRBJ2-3	CASSEALGVPLTDTQYF	TGTGCCAGCAGTGAAGCGCTTGGGGTCCCCCTAACAGATACGCAGTATTTT
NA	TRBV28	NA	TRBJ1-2	CASSPPDSPEYGYTF	TGTGCCAGCAGTCCCCCCGACAGCCCTGAGTATGGCTACACCTTC
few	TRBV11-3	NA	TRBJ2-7	CASSFYRSSYEQYF	TGTGCCAGCAGCTTCTACAGGAGCTCCTACGAGCAGTACTTC
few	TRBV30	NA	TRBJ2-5	CAWSVLTGETQYF	TGTGCCTGGAGTGTACTGACCGGGGAGACCCAGTACTTC
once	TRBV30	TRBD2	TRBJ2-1	CAYTSGPYNEQFF	TGTGCCTATACTAGCGGGCCCTACAATGAGCAGTTCTTC
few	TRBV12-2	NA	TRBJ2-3	CASRVGRGGTSNDTQYF	TGTGCAAGTCGCGTCGGACGGGGGGGGACTAGCAACGATACGCAGTATTTT
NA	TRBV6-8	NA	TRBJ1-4	CASSYGRANEKLFF	TGTGCCAGCAGTTACGGAAGAGCTAATGAAAAACTGTTTTTT
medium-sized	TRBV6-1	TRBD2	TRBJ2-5	CASSEGMFGSGGARETQYF	TGTGCCAGCAGTGAAGGGATGTTTGGGAGCGGGGGGGCCCGAGAGACCCAGTACTTC
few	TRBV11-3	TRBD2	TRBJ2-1	CASSLRAGGSYNEQFF	TGTGCCAGCAGCTTAAGAGCGGGGGGCTCCTACAATGAGCAGTTCTTC
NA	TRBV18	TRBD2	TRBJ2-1	CASSPPREVLNEQFF	TGTGCCAGCTCACCACCGCGGGAGGTTCTTAATGAGCAGTTCTTC
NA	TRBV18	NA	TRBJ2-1	CASSPRSLASPSSYNEQFF	TGTGCCAGCTCACCACGCTCCCTAGCTAGCCCGAGCTCCTACAATGAGCAGTTCTTC
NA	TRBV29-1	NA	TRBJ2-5	CSVDRGAGGETQYF	TGCAGCGTTGACCGAGGGGCAGGGGGGGAGACCCAGTACTTC
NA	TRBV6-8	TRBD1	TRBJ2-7	CASRLGGTGGASYEQYF	TGTGCCAGCCGACTTGGCGGGACAGGGGGCGCGTCCTACGAGCAGTACTTC
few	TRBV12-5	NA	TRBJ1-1	CASTRPGVNTEAFF	TGTGCCAGCACCCGGCCGGGGGTGAACACTGAAGCTTTCTTT
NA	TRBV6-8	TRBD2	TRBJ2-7	CASSFDLAGSSYEQYF	TGTGCCAGCAGCTTCGATCTAGCGGGCAGCTCCTACGAGCAGTACTTC
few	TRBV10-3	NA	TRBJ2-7	CAISESRRVGDEQYF	TGTGCCATCAGTGAGTCGCGAAGGGTTGGTGACGAGCAGTACTTC
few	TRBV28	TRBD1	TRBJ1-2	CASSLASGQNGYTF	TGTGCCAGCAGTTTAGCTTCGGGACAGAATGGCTACACCTTC
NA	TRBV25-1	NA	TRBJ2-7	CASRGYGGKDEQYF	TGTGCCAGCAGGGGTTATGGGGGAAAGGACGAGCAGTACTTC
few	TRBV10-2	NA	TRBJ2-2	CASSESRASHGGELFF	TGCGCCAGCAGTGAGTCCCGAGCGAGTCATGGAGGGGAGCTGTTTTTT